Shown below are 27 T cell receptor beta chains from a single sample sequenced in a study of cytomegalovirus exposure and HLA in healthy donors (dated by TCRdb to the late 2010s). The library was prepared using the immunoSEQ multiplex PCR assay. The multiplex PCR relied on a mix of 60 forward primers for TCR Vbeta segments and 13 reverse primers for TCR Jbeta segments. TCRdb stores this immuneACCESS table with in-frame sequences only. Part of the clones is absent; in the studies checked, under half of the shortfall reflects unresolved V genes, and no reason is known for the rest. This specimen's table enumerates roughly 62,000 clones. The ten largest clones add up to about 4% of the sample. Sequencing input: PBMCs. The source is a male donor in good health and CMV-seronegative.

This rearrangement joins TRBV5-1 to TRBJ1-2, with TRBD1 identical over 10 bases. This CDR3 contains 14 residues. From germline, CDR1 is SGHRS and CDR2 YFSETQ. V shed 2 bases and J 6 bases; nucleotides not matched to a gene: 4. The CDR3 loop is CASSFGTGEDGYTF. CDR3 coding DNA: TGCGCCAGCAGCTTTGGGACAGGGGAGGATGGCTACACCTTC.

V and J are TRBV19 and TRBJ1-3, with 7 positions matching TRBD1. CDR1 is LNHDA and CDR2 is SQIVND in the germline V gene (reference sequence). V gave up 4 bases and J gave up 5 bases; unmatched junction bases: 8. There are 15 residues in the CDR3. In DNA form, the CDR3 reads TGTGCCAGTAGTAACGGGGACAGATCTAGAAACACCATATATTTT. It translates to CASSNGDRSRNTIYF.

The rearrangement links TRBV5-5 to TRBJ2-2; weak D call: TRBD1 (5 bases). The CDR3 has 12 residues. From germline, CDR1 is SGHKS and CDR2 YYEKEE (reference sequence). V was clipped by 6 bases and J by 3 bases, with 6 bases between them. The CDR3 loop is CASTRDTGELFF. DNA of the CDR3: TGTGCCAGCACCAGGGACACCGGGGAGCTGTTTTTT.

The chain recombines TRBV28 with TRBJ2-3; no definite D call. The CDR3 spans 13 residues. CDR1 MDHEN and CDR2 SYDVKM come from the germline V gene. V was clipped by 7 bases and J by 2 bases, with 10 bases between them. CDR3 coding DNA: TGTGCCAGCAATTCCAAAATCACAGATACGCAGTATTTT. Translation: CASNSKITDTQYF.

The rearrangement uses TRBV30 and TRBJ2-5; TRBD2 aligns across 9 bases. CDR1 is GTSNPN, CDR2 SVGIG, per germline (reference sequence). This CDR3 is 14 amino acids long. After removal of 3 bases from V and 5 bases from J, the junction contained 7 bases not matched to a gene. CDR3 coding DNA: TGTGCCTGGAGATTTTACGCGGGAGGGGAGACCCAGTACTTC. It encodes CAWRFYAGGETQYF.

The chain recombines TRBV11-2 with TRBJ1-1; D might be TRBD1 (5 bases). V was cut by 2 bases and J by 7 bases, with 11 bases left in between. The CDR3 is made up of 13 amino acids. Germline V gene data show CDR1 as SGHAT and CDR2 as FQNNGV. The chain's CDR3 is CASSLLGQGEAFF. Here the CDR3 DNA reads TGTGCCAGCAGCTTATTAGGGCAGGGTGAAGCTTTCTTT.

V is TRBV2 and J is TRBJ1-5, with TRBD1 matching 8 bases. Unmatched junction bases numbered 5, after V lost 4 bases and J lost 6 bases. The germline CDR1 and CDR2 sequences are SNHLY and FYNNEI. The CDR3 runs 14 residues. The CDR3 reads CASSVQGTGQPQHF. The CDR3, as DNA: TGTGCCAGCAGTGTACAGGGGACAGGTCAGCCCCAGCATTTT.

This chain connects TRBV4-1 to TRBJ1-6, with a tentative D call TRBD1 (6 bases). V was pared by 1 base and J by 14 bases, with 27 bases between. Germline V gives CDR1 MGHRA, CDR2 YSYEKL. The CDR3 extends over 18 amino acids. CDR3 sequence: CASSQVGVPGGHQGTLHF. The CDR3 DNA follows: TGCGCCAGCAGCCAAGTCGGGGTCCCCGGCGGCCACCAGGGGACCCTCCACTTT.

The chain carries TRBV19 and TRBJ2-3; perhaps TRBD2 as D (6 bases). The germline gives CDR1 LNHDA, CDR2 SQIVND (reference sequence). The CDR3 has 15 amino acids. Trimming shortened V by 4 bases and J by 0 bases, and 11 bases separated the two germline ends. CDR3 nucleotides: TGTGCCAGTAGTAGGGGACTTCTTAGCACAGATACGCAGTATTTT. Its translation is CASSRGLLSTDTQYF.

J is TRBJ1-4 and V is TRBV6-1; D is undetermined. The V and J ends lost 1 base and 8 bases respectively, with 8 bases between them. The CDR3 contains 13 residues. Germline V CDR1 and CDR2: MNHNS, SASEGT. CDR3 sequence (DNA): TGTGCCAGCAGTGAAGTAATAATGGAAAAACTGTTTTTT. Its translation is CASSEVIMEKLFF.

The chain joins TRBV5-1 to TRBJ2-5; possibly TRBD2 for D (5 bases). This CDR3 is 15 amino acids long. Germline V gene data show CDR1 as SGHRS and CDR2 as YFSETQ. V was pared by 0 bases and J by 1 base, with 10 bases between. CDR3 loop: CASSLGGLVQETQYF. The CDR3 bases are TGCGCCAGCAGCTTGGGAGGGCTCGTCCAAGAGACCCAGTACTTC.

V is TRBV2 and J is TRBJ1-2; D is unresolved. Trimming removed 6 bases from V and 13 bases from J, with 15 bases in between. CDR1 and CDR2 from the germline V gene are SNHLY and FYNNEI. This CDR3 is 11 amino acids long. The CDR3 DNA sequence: TGTGCCAGCAGCGCCCCGGCGGTCAGCACCTTC. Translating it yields CASSAPAVSTF.

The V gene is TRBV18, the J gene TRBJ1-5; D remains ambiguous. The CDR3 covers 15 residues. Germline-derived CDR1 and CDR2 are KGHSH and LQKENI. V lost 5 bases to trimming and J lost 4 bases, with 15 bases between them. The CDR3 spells CASSSDQASNQPQHF. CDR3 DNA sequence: TGTGCCAGCTCATCGGATCAGGCGTCGAATCAGCCCCAGCATTTT.

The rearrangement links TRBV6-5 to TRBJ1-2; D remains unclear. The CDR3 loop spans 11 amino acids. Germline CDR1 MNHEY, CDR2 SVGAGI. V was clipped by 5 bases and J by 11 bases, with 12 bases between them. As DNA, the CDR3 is TGTGCCAGCAGTGTAATGTACAAGTACACCTTC. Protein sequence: CASSVMYKYTF.

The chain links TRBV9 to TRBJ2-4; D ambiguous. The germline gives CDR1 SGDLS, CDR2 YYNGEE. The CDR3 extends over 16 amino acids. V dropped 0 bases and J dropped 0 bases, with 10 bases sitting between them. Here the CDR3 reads CASSVAPDLAKNIQYF. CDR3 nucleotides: TGTGCCAGCAGCGTAGCCCCTGACTTAGCCAAAAACATTCAGTACTTC.

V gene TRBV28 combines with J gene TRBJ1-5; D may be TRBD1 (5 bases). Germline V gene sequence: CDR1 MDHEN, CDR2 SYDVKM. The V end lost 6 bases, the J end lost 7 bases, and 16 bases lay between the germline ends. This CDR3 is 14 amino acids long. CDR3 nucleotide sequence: TGTGCCAGCAGGAGCGGGGGGTTGGGGCAGCCCCAGCATTTT. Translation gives CASRSGGLGQPQHF. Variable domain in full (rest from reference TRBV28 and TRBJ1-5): DVKVTQSSRYLVKRTGEKVFLECVQDMDHENMFWYRQDPGLGLRLIYFSYDVKMKEKGDIPEGYSVSREKKERFSLILESASTNQTSMYLCASRSGGLGQPQHFGDGTRLSIL.

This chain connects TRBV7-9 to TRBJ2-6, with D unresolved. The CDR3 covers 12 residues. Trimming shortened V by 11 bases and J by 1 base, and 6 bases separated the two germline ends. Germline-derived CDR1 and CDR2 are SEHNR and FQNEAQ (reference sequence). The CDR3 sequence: CAGPSGANVLTF. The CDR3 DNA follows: TGTGCCGGGCCATCTGGGGCCAACGTCCTGACTTTC. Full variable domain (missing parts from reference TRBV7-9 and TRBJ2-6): DTGVSQNPRHKITKRGQNVTFRCDPISEHNRLYWYRQTLGQGPEFLTYFQNEAQLEKSRLLSDRFSAERPKGSFSTLEIQRTEQGDSAMYLCAGPSGANVLTFGAGSRLTVL.

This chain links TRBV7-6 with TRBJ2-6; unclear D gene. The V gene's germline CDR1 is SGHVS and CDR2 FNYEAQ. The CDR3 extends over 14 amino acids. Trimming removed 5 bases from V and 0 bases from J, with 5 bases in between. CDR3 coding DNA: TGTGCCAGCAGCCAATTCTCTGGGGCCAACGTCCTGACTTTC. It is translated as CASSQFSGANVLTF. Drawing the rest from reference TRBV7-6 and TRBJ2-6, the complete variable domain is GAGVSQSPRYKVTKRGQDVALRCDPISGHVSLYWYRQALGQGPEFLTYFNYEAQQDKSGLPNDRFSAERPEGSISTLTIQRTEQRDSAMYRCASSQFSGANVLTFGAGSRLTVL.

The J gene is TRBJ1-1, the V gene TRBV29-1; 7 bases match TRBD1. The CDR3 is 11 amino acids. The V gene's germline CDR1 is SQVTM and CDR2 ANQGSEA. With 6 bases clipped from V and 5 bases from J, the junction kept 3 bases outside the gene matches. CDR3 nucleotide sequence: TGCAGCGTGCTCAGGGGGACTGAAGCTTTCTTT. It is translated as CSVLRGTEAFF.

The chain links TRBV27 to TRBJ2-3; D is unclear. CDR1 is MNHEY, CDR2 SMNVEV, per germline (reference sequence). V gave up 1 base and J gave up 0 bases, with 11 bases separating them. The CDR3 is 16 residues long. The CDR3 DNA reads TGTGCCAGCAGTTTATGGCCCAAGACTAGCACAGATACGCAGTATTTT. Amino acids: CASSLWPKTSTDTQYF.

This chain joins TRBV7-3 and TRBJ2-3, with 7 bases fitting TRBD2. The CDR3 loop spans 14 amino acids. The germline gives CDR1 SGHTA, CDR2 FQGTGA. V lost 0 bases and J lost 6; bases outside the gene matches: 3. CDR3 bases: TGTGCCAGCAGCTTAACCGGACTAGTGGATACGCAGTATTTT. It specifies CASSLTGLVDTQYF.

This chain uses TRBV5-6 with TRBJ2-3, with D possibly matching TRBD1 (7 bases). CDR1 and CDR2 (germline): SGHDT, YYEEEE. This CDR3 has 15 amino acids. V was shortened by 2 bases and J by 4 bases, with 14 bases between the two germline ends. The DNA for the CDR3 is TGTGCCAGCAGCTTTCGACAGGGAGGTTCAGATACGCAGTATTTT. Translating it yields CASSFRQGGSDTQYF.

Here the CDR3 reads CASMDLAGGDNEQFF. CDR3 nucleotides: TGTGCCAGCATGGACCTAGCGGGGGGCGACAATGAGCAGTTCTTC. The chain links TRBV27 to TRBJ2-1; 11 bases fit TRBD2. Germline V gives CDR1 MNHEY, CDR2 SMNVEV (reference sequence). V lost 7 bases, J lost 5 bases, and 7 bases stayed unmatched. The CDR3 is 15 residues long.

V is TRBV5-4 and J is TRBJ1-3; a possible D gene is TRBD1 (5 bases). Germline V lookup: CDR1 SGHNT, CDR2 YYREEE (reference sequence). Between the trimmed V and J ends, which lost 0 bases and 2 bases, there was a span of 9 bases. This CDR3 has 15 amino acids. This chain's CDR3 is CASSLDRLPGNTIYF. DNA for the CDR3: TGTGCCAGCAGCTTGGACAGGCTTCCTGGAAACACCATATATTTT.

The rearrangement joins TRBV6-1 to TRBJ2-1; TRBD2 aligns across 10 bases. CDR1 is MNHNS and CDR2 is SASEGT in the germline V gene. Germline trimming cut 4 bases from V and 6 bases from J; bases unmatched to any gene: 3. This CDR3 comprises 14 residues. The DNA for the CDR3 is TGTGCCAGCAGTGTGCTAGCGGGAGCCAATGAGCAGTTCTTC. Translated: CASSVLAGANEQFF.

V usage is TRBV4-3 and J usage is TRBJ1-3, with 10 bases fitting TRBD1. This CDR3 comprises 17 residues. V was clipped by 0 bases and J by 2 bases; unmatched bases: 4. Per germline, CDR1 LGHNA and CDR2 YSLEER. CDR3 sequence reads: CASSQDLGTGAGNTIYF. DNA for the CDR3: TGCGCCAGCAGCCAAGATTTGGGGACAGGGGCTGGAAACACCATATATTTT.

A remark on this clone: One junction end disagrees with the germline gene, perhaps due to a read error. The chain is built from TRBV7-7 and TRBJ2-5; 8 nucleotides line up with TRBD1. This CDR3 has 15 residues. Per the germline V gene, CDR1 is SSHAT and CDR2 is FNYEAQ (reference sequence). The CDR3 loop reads CASSLQGQGGETQYF. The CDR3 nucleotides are TGTGCTAGCAGCTTACAAGGACAGGGCGGAGAGACCCAGTACTTC.